The 2 T cell receptor beta chains presented below share a single source sample, sequenced in a study of T cells in Graves' hyperthyroidism and ophthalmopathy. There were TCR beta CDR3 regions amplified from RNA transcripts. Using the HTBI primer set, a first-round RT-PCR was run on the TCR CDR3. One entry per CDR3 protein results from TCRdb running MiXCR on the multiplex PCR reads. The sample has under 800,000 distinct CDR3 sequences; around 13% are singletons. The sample consisted of blood. Receptors were obtained from a woman aged 18-30 years with Graves' hyperthyroidism.

The gene calls are TRBV18 and TRBJ2-1, with D possibly matching TRBD2 (6 bases). V was clipped by 4 bases and J by 0 bases, with 16 bases between them. The CDR3 has 17 residues. In germline, CDR1 is KGHSH, CDR2 LQKENI. The CDR3 DNA follows: TGTGCCAGCTCACTCCTAATAGCGGATAGCTCCTACAATGAGCAGTTCTTC. Its translation is CASSLLIADSSYNEQFF.

This chain uses TRBV24-1 with TRBJ1-2; D unresolved. This CDR3 has 14 residues. Germline lookup yields CDR1 KGHDR and CDR2 SFDVKD. V was cut by 2 bases and J by 7 bases, with 13 bases left in between. This chain's CDR3 is CATSDSPGLRGYTF. In DNA, the CDR3 is TGTGCCACCAGTGATTCACCTGGGTTGCGTGGCTACACCTTC.